Below are 29 T cell receptor beta chains sequenced from a single sample in a study of cytomegalovirus exposure and HLA in healthy donors. The PCR contained 60 Vbeta and 13 Jbeta primers. Method: immunoSEQ multiplex PCR; TCRdb's copy keeps in-frame clones and lacks some. Of 150,000 to 200,000 clones listed, roughly 80% are singletons. The sample consisted of PBMCs. The receptors originated from a male donor in good health and CMV-seropositive.

In nucleotides, the CDR3 is TGTGCCAGCAGTAATGATCCGAGGGCCCTCTATGGCTACACCTTC. Amino acid sequence: CASSNDPRALYGYTF. This chain joins TRBV5-6 and TRBJ1-2; D is undetermined. CDR1 and CDR2 from the germline V gene are SGHDT and YYEEEE. CDR3 length equals 15 residues. V lost 5 bases, J lost 4 bases, and 18 bases lay in between.

This clone is a singleton in its sample. The gene calls are TRBV14 and TRBJ2-1; D is uncertain. CDR1 and CDR2 from the germline V gene are SGHDN and FVKESK. V was pared by 4 bases and J by 0 bases, with 13 bases between. The length of the CDR3 is 16 residues. The CDR3, as DNA: TGTGCCAGCAGCCCCCTAACAGCCAGCTCCTACAATGAGCAGTTCTTC. Translated, it gives CASSPLTASSYNEQFF.

Turning to this clone: Other nucleotide sequences from this sample produce the same CDR3. The chain carries TRBV9 and TRBJ1-1, with D unclear. Trimming cost V 0 bases and J 0 bases, with 9 bases left between them. This CDR3 has 15 residues. Germline values: CDR1 SGDLS, CDR2 YYNGEE. The DNA of the CDR3 is TGTGCCAGCAGCGTAGGGCCAGATATGAACACTGAAGCTTTCTTT. This codes for CASSVGPDMNTEAFF.

The rearrangement uses TRBV27 and TRBJ2-5; a weak D match, TRBD2 (7 bases). CDR3 size: 15 residues. V lost 2 bases and J lost 6, with 16 bases in between. CDR1 is MNHEY and CDR2 is SMNVEV in the germline V gene (reference sequence). CDR3 coding DNA: TGTGCCAGCAGTTTAGTAGGGGGAGGGTTTAAGACCCAGTACTTC. Protein product: CASSLVGGGFKTQYF.

This rearrangement joins TRBV5-1 to TRBJ2-5; possible D gene TRBD2, 5 bases. The CDR3 runs 14 residues. Germline-derived CDR1 and CDR2 are SGHRS and YFSETQ. Trimming took 0 bases from V and 5 from J, leaving 11 bases between them. The CDR3 DNA reads as TGCGCCAGCAGCTTGGACGGGGTAGGGGAGACCCAGTACTTC. Translation: CASSLDGVGETQYF. The whole variable domain, remainder taken from reference TRBV5-1 and TRBJ2-5, is KAGVTQTPRYLIKTRGQQVTLSCSPISGHRSVSWYQQTPGQGLQFLFEYFSETQRNKGNFPGRFSGRQFSNSRSEMNVSTLELGDSALYLCASSLDGVGETQYFGPGTRLLVL.

This rearrangement joins TRBV27 to TRBJ1-6, with TRBD1 matching over 7 bases. Germline V gene sequence: CDR1 MNHEY, CDR2 SMNVEV (reference sequence). The CDR3 covers 15 residues. The junction had 6 bases not matched to a gene; V was cut back by 3 bases and J by 7 bases. The CDR3 DNA reads as TGTGCCAGCAGTTTGGCAGGGGGTTTGAATTCACCCCTCCACTTT. Translated: CASSLAGGLNSPLHF.

The CDR3 DNA is TGTGCCAGCAGCCCACAGGGGGTGGGGAATCAGCCCCAGCATTTT. It encodes CASSPQGVGNQPQHF. The chain is built from TRBV11-2 and TRBJ1-5; 8 bases align to TRBD1. V was pared by 5 bases and J by 4 bases, with 7 bases of the junction left unmatched. CDR1 and CDR2 (germline): SGHAT, FQNNGV. The CDR3 contains 15 residues.

The chain is built from TRBV15 and TRBJ1-4, with D unclear. V lost 0 bases, J lost 3 bases, and 8 bases lay in between. This CDR3 comprises 15 residues. CDR1 is LNHNV, CDR2 YYDKDF, per germline (reference sequence). In DNA, the CDR3 is TGTGCCACCAGCAGAGAGGGGAGGTCTAATGAAAAACTGTTTTTT. Encoded protein: CATSREGRSNEKLFF.

This chain connects TRBV5-1 to TRBJ2-1; D might be TRBD2 (6 bases). Germline V gene sequence: CDR1 SGHRS, CDR2 YFSETQ. The CDR3 extends over 15 amino acids. Trimming stripped 0 bases from V and 7 bases from J, with 14 bases between. The DNA for the CDR3 is TGCGCCAGCAGCTTGGCCGAGGTAGCGGAGAATGAGCAGTTCTTC. It yields the protein CASSLAEVAENEQFF.

This clone came up once. V gene TRBV5-4 combines with J gene TRBJ2-7; possibly TRBD1 for D (6 bases). V was shortened by 0 bases and J by 3 bases, with 10 bases between the two germline ends. The CDR3 totals 14 residues. Germline CDR1 and CDR2: SGHNT and YYREEE (reference sequence). The CDR3 reads CASSLDRVGYEQYF. DNA of the CDR3: TGTGCCAGCAGCTTGGACAGGGTTGGCTACGAGCAGTACTTC.

The chain recombines TRBV6-6 with TRBJ1-5, with 12 bases aligning to TRBD1. This CDR3 comprises 15 residues. The germline V gene encodes CDR1 MNHNY and CDR2 SVGAGI (reference sequence). Unmatched junction bases numbered 3, after V lost 5 bases and J lost 4 bases. CDR3 in amino acids: CASSGDRGRNQPQHF. CDR3 DNA sequence: TGTGCCAGCAGTGGGGACAGGGGGCGTAATCAGCCCCAGCATTTT.

The V gene is TRBV27, the J gene TRBJ1-6; 8 bases fit TRBD1. CDR1 is MNHEY and CDR2 is SMNVEV in the germline V gene (reference sequence). Germline trimming cut 6 bases from V and 5 bases from J; bases unmatched to any gene: 9. This CDR3 has 16 residues. The CDR3 reads CASRRQGSSDNSPLHF. The CDR3 nucleotides are TGTGCCAGCAGGCGACAGGGGTCCAGTGATAATTCACCCCTCCACTTT.

J is TRBJ2-3 and V is TRBV5-1, with D possibly TRBD2 on 6 matching bases. The CDR3 runs to 15 residues. V was cut by 0 bases and J by 3 bases, with 11 bases left in between. CDR1 and CDR2 from the germline V gene are SGHRS and YFSETQ. This chain's CDR3 is CASSLEGRRTDTQYF. In DNA form, the CDR3 reads TGCGCCAGCAGCTTGGAAGGGAGGCGGACAGATACGCAGTATTTT.

This sequence joins TRBV19 and TRBJ2-7, with TRBD2 as a possible D gene (6 bases). CDR3 size: 15 residues. Germline V gene sequence: CDR1 LNHDA, CDR2 SQIVND (reference sequence). With 6 bases removed from V and 2 bases from J, the gap between germline ends came to 17 bases. The CDR3 region is CASREGHQDPYEQYF. For the CDR3, the DNA is TGTGCCAGTAGGGAGGGGCACCAGGACCCCTACGAGCAGTACTTC.

The chain is built from TRBV18 and TRBJ1-5; 8 bases are a match to TRBD1. The CDR3 spans 14 residues. Per germline, CDR1 KGHSH and CDR2 LQKENI. The J segment lost 5 bases and the V segment lost 6 bases, leaving 6 bases of the junction unmatched. Here the CDR3 reads CASSRQGADQPQHF. CDR3 nucleotide sequence: TGTGCCAGCTCGCGCCAGGGGGCGGATCAGCCCCAGCATTTT. Filled out from reference TRBV18 and TRBJ1-5, the complete variable domain reads NAGVMQNPRHLVRRRGQEARLRCSPMKGHSHVYWYRQLPEEGLKFMVYLQKENIIDESGMPKERFSAEFPKEGPSILRIQQVVRGDSAAYFCASSRQGADQPQHFGDGTRLSIL.

To note about this clone: The junction departs from the called germline gene at one end, perhaps through a read error. The chain combines TRBV4-1 with TRBJ2-6, with a weak D call TRBD1 (5 bases). CDR1 MGHRA and CDR2 YSYEKL come from the germline V gene. The CDR3 contains 17 residues. CDR3 sequence: CASSPLLGDGGANGLTF. The CDR3, as DNA: TGCGCCAGCAGCCCCCTCCTGGGTGATGGTGGGGCCAACGGCCTGACTTTC.

The V and J genes are TRBV5-1 and TRBJ1-5; perhaps TRBD1 as D (6 bases). CDR1 and CDR2 from the germline V gene are SGHRS and YFSETQ. Trimming removed 5 bases at V and 5 bases at J, with 17 bases between. The CDR3 is 15 residues long. CDR3 in amino acids: CASRLQAGADQPQHF. The CDR3 DNA reads TGCGCCAGCAGACTACAGGCAGGGGCCGATCAGCCCCAGCATTTT.

The chain carries TRBV28 and TRBJ2-2; the D gene is possibly TRBD2 (5 bases). The V end lost 4 bases, the J end lost 5 bases, and 11 bases lay between the germline ends. The CDR3 loop spans 14 amino acids. From germline, CDR1 is MDHEN and CDR2 SYDVKM. CDR3 nucleotide sequence: TGTGCCAGCAGTTCACCCTCGGGGACCGGGGAGCTGTTTTTT. It specifies CASSSPSGTGELFF.

In its sample, this clone was seen once. The chain combines TRBV6-1 with TRBJ2-7; D perhaps matches TRBD2 (6 bases). V was clipped by 4 bases and J by 3 bases, with 13 bases between them. The CDR3 sequence is 14 residues long. Germline V lookup: CDR1 MNHNS, CDR2 SASEGT. The CDR3 loop is CASSAWDSNYEQYF. In DNA, the CDR3 is TGTGCCAGCAGTGCTTGGGACTCAAACTACGAGCAGTACTTC.

The chain employs TRBV10-3 and TRBJ2-1; 11 positions agree with TRBD2. Trimming cost V 5 bases and J 5 bases; bases outside gene matches: 5. CDR3 length: 15 residues. In germline, CDR1 is ENHRY, CDR2 SYGVKD. The CDR3 bases are TGTGCCATCAGTCATAGCGGGAGGGCCGACAATGAGCAGTTCTTC. It translates to CAISHSGRADNEQFF.

CDR3 nucleotide sequence: TGTGCCTGGGGGACAGTGTGGGGCTACACCTTC. Its translation is CAWGTVWGYTF. This chain links TRBV30 with TRBJ1-2, with 7 bases identical to TRBD1. The CDR3 is 11 amino acids. Germline-derived CDR1 and CDR2 are GTSNPN and SVGIG (reference sequence). Germline trimming cut 5 bases from V and 8 bases from J; bases unmatched to any gene: 5.

This rearrangement joins TRBV7-2 to TRBJ1-1; 9 positions match TRBD1. The CDR3 sequence is 17 residues long. Per germline, CDR1 SGHTA and CDR2 FQGNSA. V was pared by 2 bases and J by 0 bases, with 7 bases of the junction left unmatched. For the CDR3, the DNA is TGTGCCAGCAGCTTAACTCGACAGGGGGTTATGAACACTGAAGCTTTCTTT. Protein: CASSLTRQGVMNTEAFF.

The chain links TRBV9 to TRBJ2-1; 7 bases agree with TRBD2. The V gene end was trimmed by 1 base and the J gene end by 2 bases; junction bases not matched to a gene: 6. CDR3 size: 16 residues. CDR1 is SGDLS, CDR2 YYNGEE, per germline. CDR3 protein: CASSVTGGPPYNEQFF. CDR3 DNA sequence: TGTGCCAGCAGCGTAACGGGAGGCCCCCCCTACAATGAGCAGTTCTTC.

The chain joins TRBV6-1 to TRBJ2-7; 13 bases match TRBD2. Germline CDR1 reads MNHNS; CDR2 reads SASEGT. This CDR3 comprises 14 residues. The trim removed 7 bases at V and 3 bases at J, leaving 3 bases unmatched. CDR3 coding DNA: TGTGCCAGCACCCGGACTAGCGGGGGCTACGAGCAGTACTTC. Amino acids: CASTRTSGGYEQYF.

The gene calls are TRBV15 and TRBJ2-1, with 9 bases matching TRBD2. The CDR3 covers 16 residues. Trimming at V came to 0 bases and at J to 6 bases, leaving 6 bases not matched to a gene. Germline loops: CDR1 LNHNV, CDR2 YYDKDF (reference sequence). CDR3 DNA: TGTGCCACCAGCAGAGATCAGGGTAGCGGGGGCAATGAGCAGTTCTTC. It is translated as CATSRDQGSGGNEQFF.

CDR3 amino acids: CATSREASGSYLDSQYF. The CDR3 DNA follows: TGTGCCACCAGCAGAGAGGCTAGCGGGAGCTATTTGGACAGTCAGTACTTC. J is TRBJ2-4 and V is TRBV15; 10 bases fit TRBD2. Germline V gene sequence: CDR1 LNHNV, CDR2 YYDKDF (reference sequence). This CDR3 has 17 amino acids. Trimming took 0 bases from V and 12 from J; bases not matched to a gene: 14.

V usage is TRBV6-5 and J usage is TRBJ2-1; a possible D gene is TRBD1 (5 bases). V lost 3 bases and J lost 5, with 11 bases in between. The CDR3 covers 14 residues. In germline, CDR1 is MNHEY, CDR2 SVGAGI. This CDR3 reads CASSYSGINNEQFF. The DNA of the CDR3 is TGTGCCAGCAGTTATTCAGGGATTAACAATGAGCAGTTCTTC.

The chain combines TRBV12-2 with TRBJ1-3; the tabulated D call, TRBD1, remains unverified against the DNA. TRBV12-2 is deemed a pseudogene. The CDR3 is 16 amino acids. The CDR3 reads CASRSGADSSGNTIYF. CDR3 nucleotides: TGTGCAAGTCGTTCAGGGGCTGACTCCTCTGGAAACACCATATATTTT.

V is TRBV6-5 and J is TRBJ1-6; TRBD1 might be the D (5 bases). Germline values: CDR1 MNHEY, CDR2 SVGAGI. This CDR3 region has 16 residues. Trimming left V 2 bases short and J 7 bases short, with 15 bases between. DNA for the CDR3: TGTGCCAGCAGTTACAGGGGAAGGGGTATCAATTCACCCCTCCACTTT. It encodes CASSYRGRGINSPLHF.